This T cell receptor beta chain was sequenced during a study of T cell responses to AZD1222 COVID-19 vaccine (dated by TCRdb to the early 2020s). About the full investigation: AZD1222 recipients given second doses at about 4 weeks or at about 12 weeks were pooled, since spike-specific TCR depth and breadth were not found to differ between the two schedules. A total of 233 trial participants underwent TCR sequencing, of whom more than 200 had received two doses of AZD1222 and roughly 26 had received two doses of the MenACWY control vaccine. Trial participants were enrolled by age into subgroups of 18-55, 56-69 and 70-plus years, and roughly 150, 30 and 60 TCR-sequenced participants, respectively, were included in these subgroups. Study-wide conclusions, independent of this receptor: The 56-69-year group was small, and its depth increase did not reach significance, likely because of low power. The whole spike protein was spanned by vaccine-associated CD4 TCRs, and dominant responses were seen in regions 160-218 and 743-854. Participants were mostly white British and included more females than males, and it was suggested by the authors that clonal diversity may have been underestimated. No day 14 peak-response samples were available, so repertoires were characterized only after the peak T cell response. After two AZD1222 doses, both the breadth and the depth of spike-specific TCRs were significantly higher than at day 0 and than in MenACWY recipients. Conclusions about previously exposed vaccinees were limited because only six AZD1222 recipients were SARS-CoV-2 seropositive at baseline. Reportedly, almost half of the unique spike-specific TCRs recognized epitopes lying outside the regions that are mutated in the B.1.351 and B.1.1.7 variants.

The sample's time point, from its label and the paper: baseline before first vaccination. The vaccinee samples were drawn from two UK trials, COV001 and COV002, one of which was a single-blind randomized controlled phase 2/3 trial testing AZD1222 (ChAdOx1 nCoV-19) in healthy adults. Trial participant PBMC samples were collected at day 0 and day 28 after the second dose for TCRbeta chain sequencing. For this clone: What antigen it recognizes has not been identified. Per-nucleotide qualities are absent, and no much larger clonotype sits a single base away.

The CDR3 regions of human TCRbeta chains were analyzed by immunosequencing. For the original study's pipeline: TCRs in the repertoires were compared against a reference library of SARS-CoV-2-specific TCRs that had been generated with the MIRA antigen-specificity platform. Breadth was defined as the fraction of unique TCRs that were SARS-CoV-2-associated. Depth was defined as the fraction of total T cells that were SARS-CoV-2-associated. Using the MIRA data, each spike-specific TCR was mapped to the spike region that the TCR reacts to and placed in a CD4 or CD8 class. Log10-transformed breadth and depth values were compared by one-way ANOVA with Sidak's multiple comparisons tests. TCRdb stores this immuneACCESS table with in-frame sequences only. Part of the clones is absent; in the studies checked, under half of the shortfall reflects unresolved V genes, and no reason is known for the rest. The V and J calls and the clone size are those of that table, but D and trimming were determined from the DNA. This sample has 150,000 to 180,000 clones in its table, and just over 90% of those were observed once. Jointly, the top ten make up around 1.9% of the sample.

The material sequenced was peripheral blood, taken on day 0 of AZD1222 vaccination. The TCR comes from an adult in good health.

The CDR3 has the sequence CASSFSFAVFDRINVTTNEKLFF. The bases read TGTGCCAGCAGTTTCTCTTTTGCCGTCTTCGACAGGATTAACGTTACTACTAATGAAAAACTGTTTTTT. The V gene is TRBV28 and the J gene is TRBJ1-4; matching of 6 bases hints at TRBD1 as the D gene. V lost 3 bases and J lost 2 bases; the stretch between them is 34 bases long. Measured from the cysteine to the phenylalanine, the CDR3 is 23 residues long. The DNA shown is the 69-base CDR3, in frame from base 1. Per the germline V gene, MDHEN is the CDR1 and SYDVKM is the CDR2.